The clone carrying this TCR beta chain was recorded at least ten times. Its antigen is unidentified. Amplification of TCR beta CDR3 regions used RNA as the template. The primer set for the first-round RT-PCR of the TCR CDR3 was HTBI. A single record per CDR3 protein comes from TCRdb applying MiXCR to the multiplex PCR reads. Of fewer than 500,000 distinct CDR3 sequences in the sample, around 13% were seen once. CDR1 is SGHAT, CDR2 FQNNGV, per germline. V lost 6 bases and J lost 2, with 8 bases in between. This CDR3 contains 13 residues. PBMCs were collected from an approximately 9.2 ml volume of fresh peripheral blood. This sample was included in a study of T cells in Graves' hyperthyroidism and ophthalmopathy. Study overall: Blood from the periphery was taken at initial diagnosis, before any treatment. Notes on the study in general: Ophthalmopathy was model-predicted a median about 6 months pre-onset. A 13 V-J signature model discriminated ophthalmopathy versus stable hyperthyroidism.

Sequencing was carried out using blood. The chain is built from TRBV11-2 and TRBJ2-1; D gene ambiguous. The TCR comes from a woman aged 25 to 39 with Graves' ophthalmopathy. The CDR3 DNA reads TGTGCCAGCAGAAACCCAGCCTACAATGAGCAGTTCTTC. This sequence encodes CASRNPAYNEQFF.